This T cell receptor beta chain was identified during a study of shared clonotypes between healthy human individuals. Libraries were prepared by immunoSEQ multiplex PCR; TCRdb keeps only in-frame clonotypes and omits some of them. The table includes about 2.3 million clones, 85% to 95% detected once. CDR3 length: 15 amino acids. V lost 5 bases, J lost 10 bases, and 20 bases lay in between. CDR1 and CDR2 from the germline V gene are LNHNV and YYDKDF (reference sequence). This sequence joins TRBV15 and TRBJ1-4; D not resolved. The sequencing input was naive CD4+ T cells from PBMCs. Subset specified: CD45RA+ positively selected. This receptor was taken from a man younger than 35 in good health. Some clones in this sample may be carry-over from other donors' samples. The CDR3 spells CATSPERSPSAKLFF. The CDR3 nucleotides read TGTGCCACCAGCCCAGAGAGATCCCCGTCGGCAAAACTGTTTTTT. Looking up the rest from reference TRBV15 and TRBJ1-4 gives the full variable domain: DAMVIQNPRYQVTQFGKPVTLSCSQTLNHNVMYWYQQKSSQAPKLLFHYYDKDFNNEADTPDNFQSRRPNTSFCFLDIRSPGLGDTAMYLCATSPERSPSAKLFFGSGTQLSVL.